The TCR beta chain described here comes from a study of blood T cell repertoires in COVID-19. The V segment lost 6 bases and the J segment 1 base; nucleotides outside the gene matches: 9. Germline-derived CDR1 and CDR2 are MNHNY and SVGAGI (reference sequence). The CDR3 is 16 residues long. Assay: immunoSEQ multiplex PCR; the TCRdb copy retains only in-frame clones and omits some. The sample has 210,000 or so clones; 70% to 90% are singletons. The clonotype originates from a woman aged 80 or over with acute or convalescent COVID-19. Sample: peripheral blood. This chain uses TRBV6-6 with TRBJ2-3; 8 bases are a match to TRBD2. CDR3 sequence (DNA): TGTGCCAGCAGCTCCCACACGCGGGAGGGCACAGATACGCAGTATTTT. Encoded protein: CASSSHTREGTDTQYF.